This T cell receptor (beta chain) was obtained from a study of Tregs in tolerant kidney transplant recipients. About the study: Recipient PBMCs carried a CFSE label and met irradiated graft donor PBMCs for less than 7 days before FACS sorting. Findings of the study overall: Findings come from small patient numbers and require larger validation. Biological reproducibility was not directly addressed in this study. Tregs expanded with activated donor B cells seemed most donor-specific.

Using immunoSEQ multiplex PCR, the repertoire was profiled, and TCRdb retains in-frame clones only, with some absent. The sample holds roughly 4,000 clones, roughly 50% seen once. A remark on this clone: Its antigen remains unknown.

The CDR3 contains 13 residues. Trimming shortened V by 0 bases and J by 13 bases, and 10 bases separated the two germline ends. CDR1 and CDR2 from the germline V gene are ENHRY and SYGVKD. The receptor was derived from a human donor in good health. The source material was CD8+ T cells from blood cultured with allogeneic cells. The J gene is TRBJ1-6, the V gene TRBV10-3; unclear D gene. The CDR3 region is CAISESMILPLHF. CDR3 DNA: TGTGCCATCAGTGAGTCTATGATACTTCCCCTCCACTTT.